The 27 T cell receptor beta chains below all came from one sample that was sequenced in a study of blood T cell repertoires in COVID-19. TCRdb's table, derived via immunoSEQ multiplex PCR, lists solely in-frame clones and lacks some. The sample has approximately 300,000 clones; around 85% are singletons. The sample comprised PBMCs or T cells enriched from blood (not recorded which). The receptors derive from a woman in her thirties who had recovered from COVID-19.

V is TRBV19 and J is TRBJ2-3; tentative D call: TRBD1 (6 bases). Germline CDR1 and CDR2: LNHDA and SQIVND (reference sequence). The CDR3 runs 14 residues. Trimming removed 7 bases at V and 6 bases at J, with 17 bases between. The CDR3 spells CASIRTDLDDTQYF. The CDR3 DNA follows: TGTGCCAGTATAAGGACAGATCTGGACGATACGCAGTATTTT.

This chain connects TRBV15 to TRBJ1-6; D possibly corresponds to TRBD1 (5 bases). V was shortened by 3 bases and J by 10 bases, with 16 bases between the two germline ends. The CDR3 is 15 residues long. Germline CDR1 LNHNV, CDR2 YYDKDF (reference sequence). Written as DNA, the CDR3 is TGTGCCACCAGCAGGGCAGGGAATAGTAACTCACCCCTCCACTTT. This gives the protein CATSRAGNSNSPLHF.

Details on this clone: A much larger clone lies a single base off, so this may be a read error. V usage is TRBV7-2 and J usage is TRBJ2-1, with 7 positions matching TRBD1. Germline lookup yields CDR1 SGHTA and CDR2 FQGNSA. The CDR3 spans 13 residues. V lost 6 bases, J lost 2 bases, and 1 base stayed unmatched. CDR3 protein: CASRGTAYNEQFF. In DNA form, the CDR3 reads TGTGCCAGCAGAGGGACAGCCTACAATGAGCAGTTCTTC. Together with reference TRBV7-2 and TRBJ2-1, the CDR3 gives the full variable domain: GAGVSQSPSNKVTEKGKDVELRCDPISGHTALYWYRQSLGQGLEFLIYFQGNSAPDKSGLPSDRFSAERTGGSVSTLTIQRTQQEDSAVYLCASRGTAYNEQFFGPGTRLTVL.

The CDR3 nucleotides are TGTGCCAGCAGCGTAGGCCTGACAGGGTGGGCTTCACCCCTCCACTTT. Amino acid sequence: CASSVGLTGWASPLHF. The genes are TRBV9 and TRBJ1-6; 7 bases are a match to TRBD1. The CDR3 is made up of 16 amino acids. The V segment lost 0 bases and the J segment 9 bases; nucleotides outside the gene matches: 9. From germline, CDR1 is SGDLS and CDR2 YYNGEE.

The chain employs TRBV7-9 and TRBJ1-5; tentative D call: TRBD1 (6 bases). Germline V gene sequence: CDR1 SEHNR, CDR2 FQNEAQ (reference sequence). The CDR3 extends over 13 amino acids. V was trimmed by 5 bases and J by 3 bases, leaving 8 bases between them. The CDR3 DNA reads as TGTGCCAGCAGCGGACAGCTCAATCAGCCCCAGCATTTT. Translated, it gives CASSGQLNQPQHF. The variable domain in full, completed from reference TRBV7-9 and TRBJ1-5, reads DTGVSQNPRHKITKRGQNVTFRCDPISEHNRLYWYRQTLGQGPEFLTYFQNEAQLEKSRLLSDRFSAERPKGSFSTLEIQRTEQGDSAMYLCASSGQLNQPQHFGDGTRLSIL.

This chain joins TRBV3-1 (or the pseudogene TRBV3-2) and TRBJ2-7; D might be TRBD1 (5 bases). Per germline, CDR1 LGHDT and CDR2 YNNKEL (reference sequence). The CDR3 sequence is 13 residues long. V lost 5 bases and J 1 base, leaving 9 bases between the germline ends. In nucleotides, the CDR3 is TGTGCCAGCAGCTCCCGGACATCCTACGAGCAGTACTTC. This translates into CASSSRTSYEQYF.

The chain employs TRBV19 and TRBJ2-1; no clear D gene. V lost 3 bases and J lost 8, with 11 bases in between. CDR1 LNHDA and CDR2 SQIVND come from the germline V gene (reference sequence). The CDR3 is 13 amino acids. The CDR3 protein is CASSMRPGYEQFF. The CDR3 DNA follows: TGTGCCAGTAGTATGAGGCCCGGCTATGAGCAGTTCTTC.

The sample holds one count of this clone. The rearrangement links TRBV7-6 to TRBJ1-4, with TRBD1 identical over 8 bases. Germline V lookup: CDR1 SGHVS, CDR2 FNYEAQ. CDR3 length: 18 amino acids. With 4 bases clipped from V and 0 bases from J, the junction kept 10 bases outside the gene matches. The CDR3 sequence is CASSSQDRVTTTNEKLFF. The DNA for the CDR3 is TGTGCCAGCAGCTCACAGGACAGGGTCACAACAACTAATGAAAAACTGTTTTTT.

This sequence joins TRBV7-9 and TRBJ1-2; D remains unclear. The CDR3 contains 14 residues. CDR1 is SEHNR, CDR2 FQNEAQ, per germline (reference sequence). Trimming removed 4 bases at V and 0 bases at J, with 9 bases between. The CDR3 here is CASSSRLANYGYTF. CDR3 bases: TGTGCCAGCAGCTCCCGCCTAGCTAACTATGGCTACACCTTC.

This clone was detected only once. The chain is built from TRBV19 and TRBJ1-1; D may be TRBD1 (6 bases). CDR1 and CDR2 (germline): LNHDA, SQIVND (reference sequence). V shed 4 bases and J shed 0 bases, with 18 bases lying between them. The CDR3 consists of 17 residues. CDR3 protein: CASSNNQAQGMNTEAFF. The CDR3, as DNA: TGTGCCAGTAGTAACAATCAGGCGCAGGGGATGAACACTGAAGCTTTCTTT. Together with reference TRBV19 and TRBJ1-1, the CDR3 gives the full variable domain: DGGITQSPKYLFRKEGQNVTLSCEQNLNHDAMYWYRQDPGQGLRLIYYSQIVNDFQKGDIAEGYSVSREKKESFPLTVTSAQKNPTAFYLCASSNNQAQGMNTEAFFGQGTRLTVV.

The rearrangement links TRBV3-1 (or the pseudogene TRBV3-2) to TRBJ2-7, with TRBD2 as a possible D gene (7 bases). Looked up from germline, CDR1 is LGHDT and CDR2 is YNNKEL (reference sequence). The CDR3 runs to 14 residues. The V and J ends lost 4 bases and 5 bases respectively, with 15 bases between them. CDR3 bases: TGTGCCAGCAGCCGCGCGTGGGGGGGCCACGAGCAGTACTTC. This codes for CASSRAWGGHEQYF.

This clone was found once. The chain joins TRBV15 to TRBJ2-7; 8 bases fit TRBD1. V shed 1 base and J 3 bases; nucleotides not matched to a gene: 5. The CDR3 is 15 residues long. Germline lookup yields CDR1 LNHNV and CDR2 YYDKDF (reference sequence). The CDR3 nucleotides are TGTGCCACCAGCAGAGGGACAGGGAACCTCTACGAGCAGTACTTC. Residues: CATSRGTGNLYEQYF.

This clone was observed many times. This chain joins TRBV7-2 and TRBJ2-5; 14 nucleotides line up with TRBD2. The CDR3 is 16 residues long. V was pared by 8 bases and J by 2 bases, with 7 bases of the junction left unmatched. Germline V gene sequence: CDR1 SGHTA, CDR2 FQGNSA. The CDR3: CASGPTSGRGQETQYF. CDR3 DNA sequence: TGTGCCAGCGGCCCGACTAGCGGGAGGGGTCAAGAGACCCAGTACTTC.

CDR3 sequence (DNA): TGTGCCAGTGGAGCCGGGACAGGGATGTACGAGCAGTACTTC. It translates to CASGAGTGMYEQYF. This chain links TRBV19 with TRBJ2-7; TRBD1 matches 9 bases. Germline values: CDR1 LNHDA, CDR2 SQIVND (reference sequence). CDR3 length equals 14 residues. The V gene end was trimmed by 8 bases and the J gene end by 4 bases; junction bases not matched to a gene: 9.

The rearrangement links TRBV5-4 to TRBJ1-1; the D is unclear. Deletions cut 0 bases from V and 5 bases from J, with 14 bases between. Per germline, CDR1 SGHNT and CDR2 YYREEE (reference sequence). This CDR3 contains 15 residues. The CDR3 loop reads CASSLDSPIWTEAFF. The CDR3, as DNA: TGTGCCAGCAGCTTGGACTCCCCCATTTGGACTGAAGCTTTCTTT.

The chain combines TRBV28 with TRBJ2-7; TRBD2 matches at 7 bases. CDR3 length: 13 residues. CDR1 is MDHEN and CDR2 is SYDVKM in the germline V gene. The ends lost 6 bases at V and 5 bases at J; junction bases unmatched: 7. The CDR3, as DNA: TGTGCCAGCAGGTTCGAGGGAGGGGACGAGCAGTACTTC. Its translation is CASRFEGGDEQYF.

This chain links TRBV5-1 with TRBJ1-1; D is unclear. The CDR3 totals 14 residues. V lost 4 bases and J lost 5, with 15 bases in between. CDR1 is SGHRS and CDR2 is YFSETQ in the germline V gene. This CDR3 is CASSLEAGRTEAFF. The CDR3 DNA is TGCGCCAGCAGCCTGGAGGCAGGTAGGACTGAAGCTTTCTTT.

This clone showed up just a few times. This chain links TRBV11-2 with TRBJ2-1; weak D call: TRBD2 (7 bases). V was shortened by 4 bases and J by 3 bases, with 16 bases between the two germline ends. The CDR3 covers 16 residues. CDR1 is SGHAT, CDR2 FQNNGV, per germline. The CDR3 coding sequence is TGTGCCAGCAGCTCAGTTGGGGGGGGCCACTACAATGAGCAGTTCTTC. This encodes CASSSVGGGHYNEQFF.

This sequence joins TRBV11-3 and TRBJ2-7; 9 nucleotides line up with TRBD1. V was clipped by 5 bases and J by 5 bases; unmatched bases: 4. Germline V lookup: CDR1 SGHNT, CDR2 YENEEA. The CDR3 loop spans 13 amino acids. CDR3 nucleotides: TGTGCCAGCAGCCCGACAGGGGGGAACGAGCAGTACTTC. Its translation: CASSPTGGNEQYF.

The rearrangement uses TRBV5-1 and TRBJ2-6, with D possibly matching TRBD2 (7 bases). Per germline, CDR1 SGHRS and CDR2 YFSETQ. The CDR3 length is 16 residues. The V and J ends lost 6 bases and 0 bases respectively, with 13 bases between them. The CDR3 coding sequence is TGCGCCAGCAATGGCGGGGGCCCCTCTGGGGCCAACGTCCTGACTTTC. Translating gives CASNGGGPSGANVLTF.

The J gene is TRBJ1-1, the V gene TRBV3-1 (or the pseudogene TRBV3-2); D remains unclear. CDR3 size: 14 residues. Deletions cut 1 base from V and 0 bases from J, with 6 bases between. Per the germline V gene, CDR1 is LGHDT and CDR2 is YNNKEL (reference sequence). The CDR3 region is CASSQAVMNTEAFF. DNA for the CDR3: TGTGCCAGCAGCCAAGCAGTCATGAACACTGAAGCTTTCTTT.

The V gene is TRBV4-1, the J gene TRBJ2-1; 13 nucleotides line up with TRBD2. The CDR3 is made up of 16 amino acids. After removal of 5 bases from V and 16 bases from J, the junction contained 17 bases not matched to a gene. The germline V gene encodes CDR1 MGHRA and CDR2 YSYEKL. The CDR3 DNA is TGCGCCAGCAGCTCTGACCCGGGACTAGCGGGACAGGGAGACTTCTTC. It encodes CASSSDPGLAGQGDFF.

The V gene is TRBV7-8, the J gene TRBJ2-7; maybe TRBD1 (6 bases). Germline V lookup: CDR1 SGHVS, CDR2 FQNEAQ. The CDR3 runs 14 residues. V was trimmed by 5 bases and J by 3 bases, leaving 14 bases between them. This chain's CDR3 is CASSRGQNFYEQYF. CDR3 nucleotides: TGTGCCAGCAGCCGCGGACAGAACTTCTACGAGCAGTACTTC.

J is TRBJ2-1 and V is TRBV7-9, with no clear D. With 2 bases removed from V and 0 bases from J, the gap between germline ends came to 11 bases. Germline CDR1 is SEHNR and CDR2 is FQNEAQ (reference sequence). This CDR3 spans 16 amino acids. CDR3 protein: CASSLFDGSSYNEQFF. CDR3 in DNA: TGTGCCAGCAGCTTATTCGATGGTAGCTCCTACAATGAGCAGTTCTTC.

This chain links TRBV6-6 with TRBJ2-5; TRBD2 matches at 7 bases. The length of the CDR3 is 14 residues. The germline CDR1 and CDR2 sequences are MNHNY and SVGAGI (reference sequence). The V gene end was trimmed by 10 bases and the J gene end by 5 bases; junction bases not matched to a gene: 13. CDR3 sequence: CANPGGRLGETQYF. In nucleotides, the CDR3 is TGTGCCAATCCGGGAGGCCGGTTGGGGGAGACCCAGTACTTC.

The CDR3 DNA sequence: TGTGCCAGCAGCTTATATCGCAGGGCTGGGGGGTCTCCTAATGAAAAACTGTTTTTT. Amino acids: CASSLYRRAGGSPNEKLFF. The rearrangement uses TRBV7-8 and TRBJ1-4, with TRBD1 as a possible D gene (5 bases). V gave up 2 bases and J gave up 3 bases, with 22 bases separating them. The CDR3 totals 19 residues. Germline-derived CDR1 and CDR2 are SGHVS and FQNEAQ.

The V gene is TRBV20-1, the J gene TRBJ2-5, with D possibly TRBD1 on 6 matching bases. This CDR3 has 11 amino acids. Germline V gene data show CDR1 as DFQATT and CDR2 as SNEGSKA (reference sequence). V gave up 3 bases and J gave up 12 bases, with 14 bases separating them. CDR3 bases: TGCAGTGCTAGGATACAGGGATACGAGTACTTC. The encoded protein is CSARIQGYEYF.